The 23 T cell receptor beta chains in this list originate from one sample, sequenced in a study of T cell clonotyping in hematopoietic cell transplantation. Sequenced by immunoSEQ multiplex PCR; TCRdb stores in-frame clones only, minus some. This table holds about 16,000 clones, more than 60% found once. The sequencing used PBMCs, collected 30 days after allogeneic stem cell transplant. The receptors were gathered from a male patient between 45 and 59 years old who had an allogeneic stem cell transplant from an unrelated donor, so T cells may come from the graft donor. Some clones in this sample may be carry-over from other donors' samples.

In this sample, this clone turned up a few times. The genes are TRBV7-9 and TRBJ1-3, with 7 bases matching TRBD1. The CDR3 totals 16 residues. V lost 3 bases to trimming and J lost 4 bases; unmatched junction nucleotides: 9. CDR1 is SEHNR and CDR2 is FQNEAQ in the germline V gene (reference sequence). Here the CDR3 DNA reads TGTGCCAGCAGCTTGTACACAGGGGATGGAGGAAACACCATATATTTT. As protein: CASSLYTGDGGNTIYF.

The gene calls are TRBV29-1 and TRBJ1-1; 7 nucleotides match TRBD1. Germline V gives CDR1 SQVTM, CDR2 ANQGSEA. The length of the CDR3 is 14 residues. V was clipped by 4 bases and J by 0 bases; unmatched bases: 5. The chain's CDR3 is CSVGDRVMNTEAFF. The CDR3 bases are TGCAGCGTTGGAGACAGGGTTATGAACACTGAAGCTTTCTTT.

This sequence joins TRBV4-1 and TRBJ1-1; D is uncertain. CDR3 length: 14 amino acids. Germline V gives CDR1 MGHRA, CDR2 YSYEKL. Trimming stripped 0 bases from V and 8 bases from J, with 13 bases between. DNA for the CDR3: TGCGCCAGCAGCCAAGAGGGTCACGGAACAGAAGCTTTCTTT. This sequence encodes CASSQEGHGTEAFF.

This clone showed up just once. This chain connects TRBV30 to TRBJ1-2; 7 bases fit TRBD1. This CDR3 region has 15 residues. J lost 3 bases, V lost 2 bases, and 9 bases had no gene match. The germline V gene encodes CDR1 GTSNPN and CDR2 SVGIG (reference sequence). This chain's CDR3 is CAWSPGTVEHYGYTF. In DNA, the CDR3 is TGTGCCTGGAGTCCCGGGACAGTTGAACACTATGGCTACACCTTC. Combining the CDR3 with reference TRBV30 and TRBJ1-2 gives the whole variable domain SQTIHQWPATLVQPVGSPLSLECTVEGTSNPNLYWYRQAAGRGLQLLFYSVGIGQISSEVPQNLSASRPQDRQFILSSKKLLLSDSGFYLCAWSPGTVEHYGYTFGSGTRLTVV.

This chain uses TRBV5-8 with TRBJ1-6, with D uncertain. The germline CDR1 and CDR2 sequences are SGHTS and YDEGEE. The V gene lost 0 bases and the J gene lost 8 bases, with 3 bases spanning the gap. The length of the CDR3 is 12 residues. The CDR3, as DNA: TGTGCCAGCAGCTTGGTGGATTCACCCCTCCACTTT. It is translated as CASSLVDSPLHF.

This clone occurred a few times. The genes are TRBV30 and TRBJ1-4; D unclear. There are 12 residues in the CDR3. Germline CDR1 and CDR2: GTSNPN and SVGIG (reference sequence). Trimming pared 0 bases from V and 7 bases from J, leaving 6 bases between. The CDR3 reads CAWSVHREKLFF. CDR3 DNA sequence: TGTGCCTGGAGTGTACACCGTGAAAAACTGTTTTTT.

This clone was counted between two and nine times. The chain carries TRBV4-3 and TRBJ2-5; TRBD1 aligns across 10 bases. CDR1 and CDR2 from the germline V gene are LGHNA and YSLEER. J gave up 3 bases and V 1 base, and 14 bases lay outside the gene matches. The CDR3 runs 19 residues. As DNA, the CDR3 is TGCGCCAGCAGCCAAGGGAATCACGCGGGACAGGGGTTCGAAGAGACCCAGTACTTC. It yields the protein CASSQGNHAGQGFEETQYF.

The chain carries TRBV7-2 and TRBJ1-3, with D perhaps TRBD1 (5 bases). Between the trimmed V and J ends, which lost 3 bases and 0 bases, there was a span of 12 bases. CDR3 length equals 16 residues. Germline-derived CDR1 and CDR2 are SGHTA and FQGNSA. CDR3 sequence: CASSFSQASSGNTIYF. CDR3 coding DNA: TGTGCCAGCAGCTTCTCACAGGCTAGCTCTGGAAACACCATATATTTT.

CDR3 amino acids: CASSLAGGQDYGYTF. Written as DNA, the CDR3 is TGCGCCAGCAGCTTGGCCGGGGGGCAGGACTATGGCTACACCTTC. This rearrangement joins TRBV5-1 to TRBJ1-2, with D perhaps TRBD1 (6 bases). Deletions cut 0 bases from V and 3 bases from J, with 12 bases between. The CDR3 is 15 amino acids. Germline V gives CDR1 SGHRS, CDR2 YFSETQ.

This clone has just a few counts. At one boundary the junction diverges from the germline segment, which might be a read error. This rearrangement joins TRBV7-9 to TRBJ2-5; no reliable D call. CDR1 and CDR2 from the germline V gene are SEHNR and FQNEAQ (reference sequence). There are 11 residues in the CDR3. The CDR3 DNA sequence: TGTGCCAGCAGCCCACAAGAGACCCAGCACTTC. This gives the protein CASSPQETQHF.

This clone was recorded once. The rearrangement uses TRBV5-6 and TRBJ1-5; D is unresolved. V shed 0 bases and J shed 2 bases, with 12 bases lying between them. CDR3 length: 16 residues. The germline gives CDR1 SGHDT, CDR2 YYEEEE. CDR3 protein: CASSLGGGGGNQPQHF. The CDR3 nucleotides are TGTGCCAGCAGCTTGGGGGGAGGCGGGGGCAATCAGCCCCAGCATTTT.

This clone was detected a few times. The chain couples TRBV29-1 to TRBJ1-1; TRBD1 is a possible D gene (5 bases). The CDR3 is 14 amino acids. CDR1 SQVTM and CDR2 ANQGSEA come from the germline V gene. V gave up 4 bases and J gave up 1 base, with 13 bases separating them. The CDR3 region is CSVAPRGTNTEAFF. The CDR3 coding sequence is TGCAGCGTTGCTCCTAGGGGCACGAACACTGAAGCTTTCTTT.

The V gene is TRBV4-2, the J gene TRBJ1-1; weak D call: TRBD1 (5 bases). There are 13 residues in the CDR3. Germline CDR1 and CDR2: LGHNA and YNFKEQ. Trimming shortened V by 0 bases and J by 9 bases, and 11 bases separated the two germline ends. The CDR3 nucleotides read TGTGCCAGCAGCCAAGATCAGGGACTAAAAGCTTTCTTT. Amino acid sequence: CASSQDQGLKAFF.

V and J are TRBV9 and TRBJ1-1; 8 nucleotides align to TRBD1. The CDR3 length is 12 residues. Germline lookup yields CDR1 SGDLS and CDR2 YYNGEE. Trimming at V came to 3 bases and at J to 8 bases, leaving 3 bases not matched to a gene. The CDR3 nucleotides are TGTGCCAGCAGCGGCCGGACAGGGGAAGCTTTCTTT. Protein: CASSGRTGEAFF.

The rearrangement uses TRBV9 and TRBJ1-6; D not resolved. The CDR3 length is 15 residues. Trimming stripped 2 bases from V and 5 bases from J, with 11 bases between. Germline values: CDR1 SGDLS, CDR2 YYNGEE. The CDR3: CASSVGVVNNSPLHF. DNA of the CDR3: TGTGCCAGCAGCGTTGGTGTAGTTAATAATTCACCCCTCCACTTT.

The rearrangement links TRBV9 to TRBJ1-4; no reliable D call. The CDR3 is made up of 15 amino acids. Germline CDR1 is SGDLS and CDR2 is YYNGEE. Trimming removed 0 bases at V and 2 bases at J, with 8 bases between. CDR3 region: CASSVDGSTNEKLFF. Written as DNA, the CDR3 is TGTGCCAGCAGCGTAGATGGTAGCACTAATGAAAAACTGTTTTTT. Complete variable domain (other parts from reference TRBV9 and TRBJ1-4): DSGVTQTPKHLITATGQRVTLRCSPRSGDLSVYWYQQSLDQGLQFLIQYYNGEERAKGNILERFSAQQFPDLHSELNLSSLELGDSALYFCASSVDGSTNEKLFFGSGTQLSVL.

CDR3 in DNA: TGTGCCAGCAGCTTAGCGACAGGGGGCTACAATGAGCAGTTCTTC. Protein sequence: CASSLATGGYNEQFF. The rearrangement joins TRBV7-2 to TRBJ2-1; the match to TRBD1 covers 9 bases. After removal of 0 bases from V and 3 bases from J, the junction contained 0 bases not matched to a gene. The CDR3 is 15 amino acids. Looked up from germline, CDR1 is SGHTA and CDR2 is FQGNSA.

This clone was seen a single time. This chain uses TRBV5-1 with TRBJ2-3; 10 bases are a match to TRBD2. Losses at the gene ends were 1 base for V and 5 bases for J; bases not matched to a gene: 7. The CDR3 length is 16 residues. Germline CDR1 SGHRS, CDR2 YFSETQ. CDR3 sequence (DNA): TGCGCCAGCAGCTTGAAGGCTAGCGGGGGTGGAGATACGCAGTATTTT. This gives the protein CASSLKASGGGDTQYF.

This clone was picked up a small number of times. The rearrangement links TRBV27 to TRBJ1-2; D is possibly TRBD1 (5 bases). The CDR3 spans 12 residues. CDR1 and CDR2 from the germline V gene are MNHEY and SMNVEV (reference sequence). V was cut by 9 bases and J by 7 bases, with 15 bases left in between. CDR3 amino acids: CASGPGRGGYTF. Written as DNA, the CDR3 is TGTGCCAGTGGGCCAGGGAGGGGTGGCTACACCTTC.

The chain links TRBV29-1 to TRBJ2-2; TRBD2 matches 11 bases. Germline V CDR1 and CDR2: SQVTM, ANQGSEA. The V and J ends lost 7 bases and 3 bases, in that order; junction bases with no gene match: 4. This CDR3 spans 14 amino acids. In DNA, the CDR3 is TGCAGCGCCGGGACTAGCGGTGACACCGGGGAGCTGTTTTTT. It codes for CSAGTSGDTGELFF.

The chain joins TRBV30 to TRBJ1-4, with a tentative D call TRBD1 (6 bases). V lost 2 bases, J lost 7 bases, and 11 bases lay in between. The germline V gene has CDR1 GTSNPN and CDR2 SVGIG (reference sequence). The CDR3 spans 13 residues. For the CDR3, the DNA is TGTGCCTGGAGTACAGGGTTGGGTGAAAAACTGTTTTTT. This codes for CAWSTGLGEKLFF.

V usage is TRBV9 and J usage is TRBJ1-2; TRBD1 is a possible D gene (5 bases). The ends were cut back, 0 bases at V and 7 bases at J, with 16 bases in the middle. Germline values: CDR1 SGDLS, CDR2 YYNGEE. This CDR3 region has 15 residues. CDR3 DNA sequence: TGTGCCAGCAGCGTAGGCTTGAATGGGGCAAGTGGCTACACCTTC. Its translation: CASSVGLNGASGYTF.

This clone turned up a few times. The chain joins TRBV29-1 to TRBJ2-3; D is tentatively TRBD1 or TRBD2 (6 bases each). There are 13 residues in the CDR3. Germline V gene data show CDR1 as SQVTM and CDR2 as ANQGSEA. The ends were cut back, 4 bases at V and 4 bases at J, with 12 bases in the middle. The CDR3 protein is CSVGKGGADTQYF. CDR3 DNA: TGCAGCGTTGGAAAGGGGGGAGCAGATACGCAGTATTTT.